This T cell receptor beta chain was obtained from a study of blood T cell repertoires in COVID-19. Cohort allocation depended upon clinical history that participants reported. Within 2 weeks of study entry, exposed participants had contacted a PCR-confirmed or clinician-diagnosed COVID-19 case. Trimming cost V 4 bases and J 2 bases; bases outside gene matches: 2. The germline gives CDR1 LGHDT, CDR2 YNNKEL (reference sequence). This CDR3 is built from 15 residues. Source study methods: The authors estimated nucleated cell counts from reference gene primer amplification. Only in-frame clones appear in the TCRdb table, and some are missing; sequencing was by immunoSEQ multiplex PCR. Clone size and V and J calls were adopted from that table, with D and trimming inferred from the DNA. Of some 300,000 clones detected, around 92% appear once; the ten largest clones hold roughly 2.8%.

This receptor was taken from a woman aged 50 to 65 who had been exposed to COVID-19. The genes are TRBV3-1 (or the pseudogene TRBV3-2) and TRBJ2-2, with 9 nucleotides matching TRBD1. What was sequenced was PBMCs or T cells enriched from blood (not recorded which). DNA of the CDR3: TGTGCCAGCAGCCCGGGACAGGGAAACACCGGGGAGCTGTTTTTT. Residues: CASSPGQGNTGELFF.